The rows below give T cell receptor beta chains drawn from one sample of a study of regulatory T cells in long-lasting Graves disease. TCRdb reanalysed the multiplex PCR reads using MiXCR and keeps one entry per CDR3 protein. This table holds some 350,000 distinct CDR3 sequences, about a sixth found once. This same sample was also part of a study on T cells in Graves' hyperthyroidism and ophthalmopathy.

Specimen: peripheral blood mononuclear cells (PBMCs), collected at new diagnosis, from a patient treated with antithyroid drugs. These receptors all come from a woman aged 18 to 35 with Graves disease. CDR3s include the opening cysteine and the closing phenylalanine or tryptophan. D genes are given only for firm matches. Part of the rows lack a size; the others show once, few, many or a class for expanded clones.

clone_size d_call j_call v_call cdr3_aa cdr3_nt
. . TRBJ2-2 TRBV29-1 CSVELVENTGELFF TGCAGCGTTGAACTAGTGGAGAACACCGGGGAGCTGTTTTTT
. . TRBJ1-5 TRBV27 CASSFGGWGTSNQPQHF TGTGCCAGCAGTTTTGGAGGATGGGGTACAAGCAATCAGCCCCAGCATTTT
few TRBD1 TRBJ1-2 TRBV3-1 CASSQDRGQGSVGYTF TGTGCCAGCAGCCAAGATCGGGGACAGGGGTCTGTTGGCTACACCTTC
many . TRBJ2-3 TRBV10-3 CAISESRYSDTQYF TGTGCCATCAGTGAGTCGCGATATTCAGATACGCAGTATTTT
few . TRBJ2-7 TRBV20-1 CSATQTGGEQYF TGCAGTGCTACTCAAACAGGAGGCGAGCAGTACTTC
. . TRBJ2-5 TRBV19 CASTKGEETQYF TGTGCCAGTACCAAAGGGGAAGAGACCCAGTACTTC
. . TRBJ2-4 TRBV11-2 CASSPQAYRWGNSGDIVAKNIQYF TGTGCCAGCAGCCCACAAGCCTACAGGTGGGGAAATAGTGGAGATATTGTAGCCAAAAACATTCAGTACTTC
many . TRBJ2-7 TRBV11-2 CASSHFEQYF TGTGCCAGCAGCCACTTCGAGCAGTACTTC
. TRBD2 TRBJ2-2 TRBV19 CASSIVLGLAGRPGELFF TGTGCCAGTAGTATAGTGTTGGGACTAGCGGGACGGCCCGGGGAGCTGTTTTTT
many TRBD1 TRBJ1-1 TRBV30 CAWSVRGRGRRTEAFF TGTGCCTGGAGTGTACGCGGGAGGGGGCGAAGGACTGAAGCTTTCTTT
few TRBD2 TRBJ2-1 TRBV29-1 CSVEGGLAGGNEQFF TGCAGCGTTGAAGGCGGGCTAGCGGGGGGCAATGAGCAGTTCTTC
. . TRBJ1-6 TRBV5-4 CASSSNRALGSPLHF TGTGCCAGCAGCTCAAACAGGGCCCTAGGGTCACCCCTCCACTTT
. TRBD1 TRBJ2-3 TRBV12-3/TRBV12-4 CASKQGLSDTQYF TGTGCCAGCAAACAGGGGTTGTCAGATACGCAGTATTTT
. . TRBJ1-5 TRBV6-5 CASSYSGFKQPQHF TGTGCCAGCAGCTACAGCGGTTTTAAACAGCCCCAGCATTTT
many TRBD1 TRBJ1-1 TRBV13 CASSPQGQENTEAFF TGTGCCAGCAGCCCCCAGGGACAGGAGAACACTGAAGCTTTCTTT
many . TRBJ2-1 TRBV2 CASSGLYNEQFF TGTGCCAGCAGTGGACTGTACAATGAGCAGTTCTTC
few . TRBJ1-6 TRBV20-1 CSARDRQSSYNSPLHF TGCAGTGCTAGAGATAGACAGAGCTCCTATAATTCACCCCTCCACTTT
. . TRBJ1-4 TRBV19 CASSMEAADNEKLFF TGTGCCAGTAGTATGGAGGCAGCGGATAATGAAAAACTGTTTTTT
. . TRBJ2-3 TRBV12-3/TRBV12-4 CASSFQPADTQYF TGTGCCAGCAGTTTTCAGCCAGCAGATACGCAGTATTTT
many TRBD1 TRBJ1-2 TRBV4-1 CASSQDQTGVDGYTF TGCGCCAGCAGCCAAGATCAGACAGGGGTAGATGGCTACACCTTC